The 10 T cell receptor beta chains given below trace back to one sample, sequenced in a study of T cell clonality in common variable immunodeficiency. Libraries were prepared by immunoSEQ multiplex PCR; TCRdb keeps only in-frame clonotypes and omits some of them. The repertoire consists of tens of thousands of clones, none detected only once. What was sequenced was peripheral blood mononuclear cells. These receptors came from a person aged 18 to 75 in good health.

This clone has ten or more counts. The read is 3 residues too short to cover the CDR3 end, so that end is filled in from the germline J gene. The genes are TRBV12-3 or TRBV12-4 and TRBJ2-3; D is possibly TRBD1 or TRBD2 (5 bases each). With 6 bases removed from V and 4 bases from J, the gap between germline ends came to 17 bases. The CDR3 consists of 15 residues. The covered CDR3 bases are TGTGCCAGCAGCCCCTGGGGCAGGGAGTCAGATACG. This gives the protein CASSPWGRESDT. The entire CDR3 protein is CASSPWGRESDTQYF.

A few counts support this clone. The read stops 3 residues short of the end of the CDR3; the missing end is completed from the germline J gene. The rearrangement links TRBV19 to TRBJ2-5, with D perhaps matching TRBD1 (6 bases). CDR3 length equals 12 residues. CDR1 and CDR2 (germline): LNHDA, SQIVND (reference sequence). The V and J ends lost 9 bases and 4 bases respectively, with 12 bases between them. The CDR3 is CASAPGAETQYF. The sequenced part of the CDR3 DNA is TGTGCCAGCGCCCCAGGGGCAGAGACC. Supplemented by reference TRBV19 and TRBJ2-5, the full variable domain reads DGGITQSPKYLFRKEGQNVTLSCEQNLNHDAMYWYRQDPGQGLRLIYYSQIVNDFQKGDIAEGYSVSREKKESFPLTVTSAQKNPTAFYLCASAPGAETQYFGPGTRLLVL.

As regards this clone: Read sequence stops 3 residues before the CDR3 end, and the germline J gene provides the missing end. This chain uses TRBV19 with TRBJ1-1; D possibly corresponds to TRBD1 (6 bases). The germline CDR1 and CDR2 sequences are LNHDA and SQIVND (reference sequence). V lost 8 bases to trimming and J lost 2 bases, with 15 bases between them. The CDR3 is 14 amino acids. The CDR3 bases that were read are TGTGCCAGTGGATTAACAGGGAGAAACACTGAA. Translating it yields CASGLTGRNTE. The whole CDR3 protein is CASGLTGRNTEAFF.

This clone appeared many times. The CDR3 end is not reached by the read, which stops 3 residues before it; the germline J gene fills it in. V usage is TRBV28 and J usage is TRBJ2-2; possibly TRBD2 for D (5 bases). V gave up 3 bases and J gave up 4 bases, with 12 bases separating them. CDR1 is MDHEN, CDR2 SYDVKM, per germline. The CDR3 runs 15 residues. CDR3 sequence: CASSFLVRGTGELFF. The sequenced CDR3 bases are TGTGCCAGCAGTTTCCTCGTTCGGGGCACCGGGGAG.

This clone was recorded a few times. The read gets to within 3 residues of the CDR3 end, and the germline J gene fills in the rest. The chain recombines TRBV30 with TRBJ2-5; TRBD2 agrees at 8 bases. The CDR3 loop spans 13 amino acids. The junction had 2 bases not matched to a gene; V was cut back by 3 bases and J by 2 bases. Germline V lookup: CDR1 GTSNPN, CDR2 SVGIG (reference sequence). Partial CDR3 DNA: TGTGCCTGGAGCGGGGGGGGGCAAGAGACC. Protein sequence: CAWSGGGQET. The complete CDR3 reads CAWSGGGQETQYF.

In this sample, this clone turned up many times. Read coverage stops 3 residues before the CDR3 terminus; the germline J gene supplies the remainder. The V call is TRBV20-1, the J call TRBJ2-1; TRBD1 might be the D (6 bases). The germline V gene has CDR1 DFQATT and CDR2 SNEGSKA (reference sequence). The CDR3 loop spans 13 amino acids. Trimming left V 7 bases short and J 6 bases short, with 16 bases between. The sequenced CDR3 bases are TGCAGTGGGCTGTTACCCAGGGGCAATGAG. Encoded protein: CSGLLPRGNE. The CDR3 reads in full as CSGLLPRGNEQFF.

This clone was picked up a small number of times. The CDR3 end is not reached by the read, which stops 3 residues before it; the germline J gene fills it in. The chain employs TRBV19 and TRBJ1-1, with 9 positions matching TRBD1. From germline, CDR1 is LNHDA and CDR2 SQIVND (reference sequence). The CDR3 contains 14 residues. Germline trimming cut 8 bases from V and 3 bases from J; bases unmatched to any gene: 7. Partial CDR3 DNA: TGTGCCAGTGGGAGGACAGGGGCGGACACTGAA. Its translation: CASGRTGADTE. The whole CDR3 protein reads CASGRTGADTEAFF.

CDR3 DNA, as far as it was read: TGTGCCAGCTCAGACCCAGGGGATCAGCCC. Amino acid sequence: CASSDPGDQP. The whole CDR3 is CASSDPGDQPQHF. This chain joins TRBV18 and TRBJ1-5, with a possible D match to TRBD1 (6 bases). The CDR3 end falls 3 residues outside the read, so it is completed with the germline J gene. The CDR3 runs 13 residues. CDR1 is KGHSH and CDR2 is LQKENI in the germline V gene. Deletions cut 5 bases from V and 5 bases from J, with 10 bases between.

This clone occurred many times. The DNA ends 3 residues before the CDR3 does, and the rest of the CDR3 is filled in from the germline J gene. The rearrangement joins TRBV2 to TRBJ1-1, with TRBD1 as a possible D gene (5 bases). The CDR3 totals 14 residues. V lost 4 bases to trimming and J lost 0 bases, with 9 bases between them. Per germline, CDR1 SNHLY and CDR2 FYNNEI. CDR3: CASSGQTLNTEAFF. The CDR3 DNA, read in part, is TGTGCCAGCAGTGGACAGACGTTGAACACTGAA.

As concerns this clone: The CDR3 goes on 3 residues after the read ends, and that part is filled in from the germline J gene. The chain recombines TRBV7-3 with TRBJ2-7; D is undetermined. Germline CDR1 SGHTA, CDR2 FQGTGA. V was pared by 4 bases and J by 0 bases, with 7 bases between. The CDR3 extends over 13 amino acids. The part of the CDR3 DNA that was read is TGTGCCAGCAGCTCCGTTATCTCCTACGAG. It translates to CASSSVISYE. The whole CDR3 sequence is CASSSVISYEQYF.